The 19 T cell receptor beta chains listed next were all sequenced from one sample in a study of shared clonotypes between healthy human individuals. Data came from immunoSEQ multiplex PCR; TCRdb stores just in-frame clones and leaves some out. The sample consists of over 2 million clones, 85% to 95% of them appearing once. Input material: naive CD4+ T cells from PBMCs. Stated subset: CD45RA+ positively selected. These receptors all stem from a man in his late teens or twenties in good health. Some clones in this sample may be carry-over from other donors' samples.

The CDR3 loop reads CASSEYRGLTEDTQYF. CDR3 DNA: TGTGCCAGCAGTGAATATCGGGGTTTGACGGAGGATACGCAGTATTTT. The J gene is TRBJ2-3, the V gene TRBV6-1; D might be TRBD2 (5 bases). The length of the CDR3 is 16 residues. Trimming shortened V by 2 bases and J by 6 bases, and 18 bases separated the two germline ends. Per germline, CDR1 MNHNS and CDR2 SASEGT.

This chain joins TRBV4-1 and TRBJ2-1; the match to TRBD2 covers 10 bases. Trimming cost V 0 bases and J 4 bases; bases outside gene matches: 9. The CDR3 contains 18 residues. CDR1 is MGHRA, CDR2 YSYEKL, per germline. The CDR3 DNA is TGCGCCAGCAGCCAAGATAGGGGAGCGGGAGGGCCTTACAATGAGCAGTTCTTC. The encoded protein is CASSQDRGAGGPYNEQFF.

The chain uses TRBV27 and TRBJ2-1; unclear D gene. Between the trimmed V and J ends, which lost 3 bases and 8 bases, there was a span of 5 bases. The CDR3 runs 11 residues. Germline V gene lookup returns CDR1 MNHEY and CDR2 SMNVEV (reference sequence). CDR3 coding DNA: TGTGCCAGCAGTTTTATGGATGAGCAGTTCTTC. Residues: CASSFMDEQFF.

This rearrangement joins TRBV5-1 to TRBJ1-4, with TRBD1 matching over 8 bases. CDR1 SGHRS and CDR2 YFSETQ come from the germline V gene. V trimming: 7 bases; J trimming: 2 bases; junction bases outside the gene matches: 7. This CDR3 has 15 residues. In DNA, the CDR3 is TGCGCCAGCTACCAACAGGGGGGGACTAATGAAAAACTGTTTTTT. Translated: CASYQQGGTNEKLFF.

This chain uses TRBV27 with TRBJ2-7, with TRBD1 as a possible D gene (6 bases). The CDR3 contains 17 residues. Trimming removed 3 bases at V and 2 bases at J, with 20 bases between. Germline CDR1 MNHEY, CDR2 SMNVEV (reference sequence). CDR3 residues: CASSFRDTNSRTYEQYF. CDR3 bases: TGTGCCAGCAGTTTCCGGGACACCAATTCGAGAACCTACGAGCAGTACTTC.

This rearrangement joins TRBV28 to TRBJ2-7; 7 positions agree with TRBD1. Germline CDR1 reads MDHEN; CDR2 reads SYDVKM. The CDR3 loop spans 15 amino acids. The ends lost 5 bases at V and 3 bases at J; junction bases unmatched: 10. The CDR3 loop is CASSIPGQQIYEQYF. The CDR3 coding sequence is TGTGCCAGCAGTATACCGGGACAGCAAATCTACGAGCAGTACTTC.

The chain carries TRBV19 and TRBJ1-2; 10 bases fit TRBD1. This CDR3 is built from 16 residues. Germline assignment: CDR1 LNHDA and CDR2 SQIVND (reference sequence). V lost 7 bases to trimming and J lost 6 bases; unmatched junction nucleotides: 14. The CDR3 loop is CASTRQGALIRDGYTF. The CDR3 region has the DNA TGTGCCAGTACTAGACAGGGGGCTCTTATTCGAGATGGCTACACCTTC.

The chain uses TRBV29-1 and TRBJ2-5; D may be TRBD2 (5 bases). CDR3 size: 14 residues. Trimming removed 7 bases at V and 1 base at J, with 16 bases between. The germline CDR1 and CDR2 sequences are SQVTM and ANQGSEA. CDR3 residues: CSGQWARGQETQYF. CDR3 sequence (DNA): TGCAGCGGACAATGGGCCCGGGGCCAAGAGACCCAGTACTTC.

V and J are TRBV2 and TRBJ2-5; TRBD2 matches at 8 bases. Germline V lookup: CDR1 SNHLY, CDR2 FYNNEI. There are 14 residues in the CDR3. V dropped 7 bases and J dropped 5; count of bases not matched to a gene: 9. The CDR3 DNA reads as TGTGCCAGCAAGCCAGCGGGAGCTTGGGAGACCCAGTACTTC. It yields the protein CASKPAGAWETQYF.

This rearrangement joins TRBV5-1 to TRBJ2-3; D possibly matches TRBD1 or TRBD2 (6 bases each). Trimming took off 0 bases at V and 8 bases at J, with 7 bases between the two ends. CDR1 and CDR2 (germline): SGHRS, YFSETQ. The CDR3 consists of 12 residues. CDR3 DNA sequence: TGCGCCAGCAGCTTGGAGGGGGGTACGCAGTATTTT. Translated, it gives CASSLEGGTQYF.

The chain is built from TRBV5-6 and TRBJ2-5, with 11 nucleotides matching TRBD2. This CDR3 region has 14 residues. Per the germline V gene, CDR1 is SGHDT and CDR2 is YYEEEE. Losses at the gene ends were 4 bases for V and 4 bases for J; bases not matched to a gene: 3. CDR3 region: CASSRGLAGETQYF. The CDR3 DNA is TGTGCCAGCAGCAGAGGACTAGCGGGAGAGACCCAGTACTTC.

As DNA, the CDR3 is TGTGCCAGTAGTATAGCCCAGGGGGCGATCACTGAAGCTTTCTTT. Translated, it gives CASSIAQGAITEAFF. The chain employs TRBV19 and TRBJ1-1, with 8 bases that match TRBD1. V was clipped by 1 base and J by 4 bases; unmatched bases: 5. The CDR3 runs to 15 residues. Germline lookup yields CDR1 LNHDA and CDR2 SQIVND (reference sequence).

The DNA for the CDR3 is TGTGCCAGCAGTGTTGGACGGAACAATCAGCCCCAGCATTTT. This sequence encodes CASSVGRNNQPQHF. The chain carries TRBV6-1 and TRBJ1-5; D gene unclear. Germline V lookup: CDR1 MNHNS, CDR2 SASEGT. The CDR3 is 14 amino acids. Trimming cost V 4 bases and J 3 bases, with 10 bases left between them.

The chain has TRBV2 and TRBJ1-1; no clear D. Germline CDR1 and CDR2: SNHLY and FYNNEI. This CDR3 region has 14 residues. Trimming shortened V by 2 bases and J by 3 bases, and 10 bases separated the two germline ends. CDR3 sequence reads: CASSEIQRDTEAFF. The CDR3 bases are TGTGCCAGCAGTGAAATCCAGAGGGACACTGAAGCTTTCTTT.

This chain connects TRBV25-1 to TRBJ2-7, with D possibly TRBD2 on 5 matching bases. The germline V gene encodes CDR1 MGHDK and CDR2 SYGVNS. The CDR3 has 14 residues. Between the trimmed V and J ends, which lost 5 bases and 5 bases, there was a span of 16 bases. The CDR3 nucleotides are TGTGCCAGCAGTCGGGGTAGGTATCTCGACGAGCAGTACTTC. Translated, it gives CASSRGRYLDEQYF.

Written as DNA, the CDR3 is TGTGCCAGCAGCTTTCGACGCGGCGAGGAGCAGTTCTTC. Translation gives CASSFRRGEEQFF. The chain employs TRBV11-2 and TRBJ2-1; D gene unclear. The CDR3 has 13 amino acids. Between the trimmed V and J ends, which lost 3 bases and 10 bases, there was a span of 13 bases. Germline V gene data show CDR1 as SGHAT and CDR2 as FQNNGV.

V gene TRBV7-2 combines with J gene TRBJ2-1, with TRBD2 identical over 9 bases. Losses at the gene ends were 4 bases for V and 5 bases for J; bases not matched to a gene: 9. Germline-derived CDR1 and CDR2 are SGHTA and FQGNSA. This CDR3 has 16 amino acids. The CDR3 is CASSSLTAGGNNEQFF. CDR3 nucleotides: TGTGCCAGCAGCTCCTTGACGGCGGGAGGGAACAATGAGCAGTTCTTC.

This rearrangement joins TRBV29-1 to TRBJ2-7, with 10 bases that match TRBD1. Trimming cost V 7 bases and J 3 bases; bases outside gene matches: 3. The CDR3 extends over 12 amino acids. In germline, CDR1 is SQVTM, CDR2 ANQGSEA. CDR3 residues: CSGGQGVYEQYF. The CDR3 coding sequence is TGCAGCGGCGGACAGGGGGTCTACGAGCAGTACTTC.

The chain carries TRBV5-1 and TRBJ1-3, with D unclear. Germline CDR1 SGHRS, CDR2 YFSETQ. Trimming took 7 bases from V and 0 from J, leaving 14 bases between them. The CDR3 extends over 15 amino acids. Written as DNA, the CDR3 is TGCGCCAGCGCACGCGGACGGCCCTCTGGAAACACCATATATTTT. It is translated as CASARGRPSGNTIYF.